The TCR beta chain described here comes from a study of cytotoxic CD8 clonotypes in ibrutinib-treated CLL. The overall study: Response specimens were obtained following a median treatment duration of about 12 months, with a range of 6 to 36. Findings of the study overall: There were few public clonotypes, and on treatment they contracted or stayed stable.

Trimming pared 3 bases from V and 6 bases from J, leaving 6 bases between. Germline V lookup: CDR1 DFQATT, CDR2 SNEGSKA (reference sequence). The CDR3 has 11 amino acids. Clones were read by immunoSEQ multiplex PCR, and TCRdb kept only the in-frame ones, dropping some. The sample shows some 27,000 clones, approximately 57% of them seen only once. Notes on this clone: Its target is not known.

V is TRBV20-1 and J is TRBJ2-1; no reliable D call. Material: PBMCs, obtained before ibrutinib treatment. The source is a human donor with chronic lymphocytic leukemia. CDR3 amino acids: CSARERNEQFF. The CDR3 region has the DNA TGCAGTGCTAGGGAGCGCAATGAGCAGTTCTTC.